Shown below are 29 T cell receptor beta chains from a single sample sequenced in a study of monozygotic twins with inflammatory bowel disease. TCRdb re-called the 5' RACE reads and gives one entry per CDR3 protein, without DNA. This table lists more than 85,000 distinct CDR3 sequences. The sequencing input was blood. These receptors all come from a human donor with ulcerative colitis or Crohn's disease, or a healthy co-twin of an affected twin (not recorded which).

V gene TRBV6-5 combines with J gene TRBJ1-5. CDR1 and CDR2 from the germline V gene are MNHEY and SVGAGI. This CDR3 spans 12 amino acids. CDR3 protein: CASSSGNQPQHF.

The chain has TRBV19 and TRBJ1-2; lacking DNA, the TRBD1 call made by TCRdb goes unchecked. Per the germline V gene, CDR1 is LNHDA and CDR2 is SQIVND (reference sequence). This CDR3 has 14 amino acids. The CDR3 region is CASSIQGGAYGYTF.

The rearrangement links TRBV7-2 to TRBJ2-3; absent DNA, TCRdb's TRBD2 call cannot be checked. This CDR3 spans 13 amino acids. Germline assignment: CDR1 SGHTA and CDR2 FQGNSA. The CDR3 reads CASSLGGEDTQYF.

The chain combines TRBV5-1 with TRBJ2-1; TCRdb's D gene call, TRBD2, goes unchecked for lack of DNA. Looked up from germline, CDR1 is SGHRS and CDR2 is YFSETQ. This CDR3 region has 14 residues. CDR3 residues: CASGTSGGYNEQFF.

The CDR3 loop is CASSLRTSNEQYF. V gene TRBV5-4 combines with J gene TRBJ2-7; the TCRdb D gene call, TRBD2, has no DNA to confirm it. Germline CDR1 reads SGHNT; CDR2 reads YYREEE (reference sequence). This CDR3 has 13 residues.

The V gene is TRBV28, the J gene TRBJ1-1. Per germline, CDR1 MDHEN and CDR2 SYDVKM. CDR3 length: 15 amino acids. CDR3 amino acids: CASSLPGARRTEAFF.

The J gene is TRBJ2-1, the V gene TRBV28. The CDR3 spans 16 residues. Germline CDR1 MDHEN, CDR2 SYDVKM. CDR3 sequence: CASSLWVAQPEGEQFF.

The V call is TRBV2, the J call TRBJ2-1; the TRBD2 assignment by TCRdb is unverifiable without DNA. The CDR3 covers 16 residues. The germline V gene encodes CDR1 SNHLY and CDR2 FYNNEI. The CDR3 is CASSGTLAAPYNEQFF.

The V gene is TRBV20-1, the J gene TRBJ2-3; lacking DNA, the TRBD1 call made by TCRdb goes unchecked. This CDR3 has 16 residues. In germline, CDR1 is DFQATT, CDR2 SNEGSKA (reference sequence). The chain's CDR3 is CSARNLAGGETDTQYF.

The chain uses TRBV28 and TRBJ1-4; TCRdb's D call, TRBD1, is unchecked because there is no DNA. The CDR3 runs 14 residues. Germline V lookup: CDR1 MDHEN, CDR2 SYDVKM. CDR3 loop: CASSEGTVRGKLFF.

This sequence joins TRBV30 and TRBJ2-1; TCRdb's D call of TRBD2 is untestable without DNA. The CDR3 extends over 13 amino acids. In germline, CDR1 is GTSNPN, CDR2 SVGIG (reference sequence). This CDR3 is CACPGTMYNEQFF.

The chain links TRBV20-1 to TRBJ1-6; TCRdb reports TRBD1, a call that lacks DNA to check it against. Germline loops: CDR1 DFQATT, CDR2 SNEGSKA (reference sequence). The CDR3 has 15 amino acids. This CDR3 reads CSAPTGGGGSSPLHF.

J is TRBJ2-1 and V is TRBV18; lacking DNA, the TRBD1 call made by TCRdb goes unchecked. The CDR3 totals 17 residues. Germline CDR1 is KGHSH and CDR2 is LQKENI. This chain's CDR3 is CASSPSKGGSSYNEQFF.

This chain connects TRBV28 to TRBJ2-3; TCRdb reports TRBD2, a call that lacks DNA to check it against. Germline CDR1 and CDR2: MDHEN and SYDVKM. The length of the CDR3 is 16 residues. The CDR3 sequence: CASSSTGPRTVDTQYF.

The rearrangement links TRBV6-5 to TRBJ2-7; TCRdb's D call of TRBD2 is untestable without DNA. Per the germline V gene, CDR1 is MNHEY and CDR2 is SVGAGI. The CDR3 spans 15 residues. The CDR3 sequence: CASRLLAGDSYEQYF.

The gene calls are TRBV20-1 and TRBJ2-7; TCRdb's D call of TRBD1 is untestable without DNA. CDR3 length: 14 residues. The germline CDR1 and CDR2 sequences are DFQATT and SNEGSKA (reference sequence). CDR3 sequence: CSAVRGSLETEQYF.

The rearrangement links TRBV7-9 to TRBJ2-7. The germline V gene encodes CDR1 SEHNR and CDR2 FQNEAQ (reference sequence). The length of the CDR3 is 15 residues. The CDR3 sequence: CASSLRSRPFYEQYF.

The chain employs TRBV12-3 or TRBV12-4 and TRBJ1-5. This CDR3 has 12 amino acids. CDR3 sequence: CASSQNNQPQHF.

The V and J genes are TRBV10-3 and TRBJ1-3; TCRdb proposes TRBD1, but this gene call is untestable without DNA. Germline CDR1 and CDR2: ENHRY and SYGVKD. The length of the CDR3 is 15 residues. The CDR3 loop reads CAITQGLDSGNTIYF.

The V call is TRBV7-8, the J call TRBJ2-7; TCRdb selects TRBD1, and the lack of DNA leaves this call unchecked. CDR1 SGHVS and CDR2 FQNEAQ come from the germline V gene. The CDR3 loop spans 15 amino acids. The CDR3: CASSLGRTGTYEQYF.

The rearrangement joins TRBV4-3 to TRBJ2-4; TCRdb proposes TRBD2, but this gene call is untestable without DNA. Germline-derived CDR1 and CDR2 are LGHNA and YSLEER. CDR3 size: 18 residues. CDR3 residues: CASSLGTSGNLAKNTQYF.

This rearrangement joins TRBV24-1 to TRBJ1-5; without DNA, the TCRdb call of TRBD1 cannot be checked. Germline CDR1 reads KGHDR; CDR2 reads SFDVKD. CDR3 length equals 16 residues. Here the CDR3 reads CATSDPTRGGNQPQHF.

CDR3 in amino acids: CASSLRGEGETQYF. The genes are TRBV5-4 and TRBJ2-5; the TCRdb D gene call, TRBD1, has no DNA to confirm it. CDR1 SGHNT and CDR2 YYREEE come from the germline V gene (reference sequence). This CDR3 contains 14 residues.

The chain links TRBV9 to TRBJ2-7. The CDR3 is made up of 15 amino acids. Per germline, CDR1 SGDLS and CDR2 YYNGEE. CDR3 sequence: CASSVGDTETYEQYF.

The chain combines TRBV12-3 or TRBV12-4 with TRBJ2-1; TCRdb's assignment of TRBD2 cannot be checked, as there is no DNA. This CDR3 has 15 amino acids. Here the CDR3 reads CASTTTLDGPNEQFF.

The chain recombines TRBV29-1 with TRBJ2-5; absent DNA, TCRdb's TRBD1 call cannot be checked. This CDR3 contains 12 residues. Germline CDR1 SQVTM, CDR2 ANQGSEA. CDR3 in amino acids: CSVLGGQETQYF. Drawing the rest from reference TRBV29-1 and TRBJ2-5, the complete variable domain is SAVISQKPSRDICQRGTSLTIQCQVDSQVTMMFWYRQQPGQSLTLIATANQGSEATYESGFVIDKFPISRPNLTFSTLTVSNMSPEDSSIYLCSVLGGQETQYFGPGTRLLVL.

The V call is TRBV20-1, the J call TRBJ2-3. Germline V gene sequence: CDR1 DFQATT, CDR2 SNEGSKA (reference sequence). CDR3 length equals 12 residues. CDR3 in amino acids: CSALTRTDTQYF.

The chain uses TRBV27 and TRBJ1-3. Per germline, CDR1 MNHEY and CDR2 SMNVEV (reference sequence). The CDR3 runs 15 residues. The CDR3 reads CASSPNAFSGNTIYF.

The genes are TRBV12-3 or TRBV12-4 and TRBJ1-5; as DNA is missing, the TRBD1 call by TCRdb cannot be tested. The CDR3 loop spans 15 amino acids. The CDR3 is CASSLERQGAQPQHF.